This T cell receptor (beta chain) was profiled in a study of blood T cell repertoires in COVID-19. The CDR3 covers 15 residues. Germline V CDR1 and CDR2: SGHDT, YYEEEE. The V end lost 2 bases, the J end lost 3 bases, and 12 bases lay between the germline ends. Sequencing used immunoSEQ multiplex PCR; TCRdb keeps in-frame clones, though not all of them. The sample records almost 70,000 clones, roughly 87% being singletons. The TCR comes from a woman aged 45-65 years with active COVID-19. The genes are TRBV5-6 and TRBJ1-5, with D possibly being TRBD1 (5 bases). Input material: peripheral blood. CDR3 sequence: CASSLFQGVNQPQHF. CDR3 DNA: TGTGCCAGCAGCTTATTTCAGGGCGTCAATCAGCCCCAGCATTTT.